A selection of T cell receptor beta chains follows, all from one sample in a study of blood T cell repertoires in COVID-19. The repertoire was sequenced with immunoSEQ multiplex PCR; TCRdb's copy has only in-frame clones and lacks some. The table records about 140,000 clones, approximately 80% of them present only once. The sample consisted of PBMCs or T cells enriched from blood (not recorded which). These receptors were taken from a woman in her late teens or twenties who had been exposed to COVID-19. The CDR3 runs from the conserved cysteine through the conserved F or W. The D gene is left open where the match is weak. Part of the rows lack a size; the others show once, few, many or a class for expanded clones.

d_call j_call clone_size cdr3_length v_call cdr3_aa
. TRBJ1-4 . 15 TRBV28 CASSLGSTANEKLFF
. TRBJ2-7 . 13 TRBV13 CASSLGQAGEQYF
TRBD2 TRBJ2-1 . 14 TRBV10-3 CAIRGTSGSDEQFF
TRBD2 TRBJ2-1 . 15 TRBV19 CASSITSGSYHEQFF
TRBD2 TRBJ2-1 . 16 TRBV7-3 CASSLGVASGSHEQFF
. TRBJ1-1 . 14 TRBV5-1 CASSRKDKNTEAFF
. TRBJ1-3 few 16 TRBV19 CASRISQTSSGNTIYF
TRBD1 TRBJ2-5 few 14 TRBV5-4 CASSLQGAVETQYF
. TRBJ1-6 . 17 TRBV27 CASSARSFTGGNSPLHF
. TRBJ2-7 . 15 TRBV5-1 CASSPSPSIMYEQYF
TRBD1 TRBJ2-5 . 14 TRBV2 CASSRDSRQETQYF
. TRBJ1-2 few 11 TRBV29-1 CSVETVYGYTF
TRBD1 TRBJ1-1 . 15 TRBV5-1 CASSADVSGGAEAFF
TRBD1 TRBJ2-2 . 14 TRBV4-2 CASSHGQGAGELFF
. TRBJ2-6 . 14 TRBV30 CAWSKRAGANVLTF
. TRBJ1-2 . 13 TRBV21-1 CASTYRETYGYTF
. TRBJ2-1 . 16 TRBV2 CASSDQRVGSYNEQFF
TRBD1 TRBJ1-3 . 16 TRBV28 CASSFGQGYDGNTIYF
. TRBJ1-2 . 17 TRBV18 CASSPITGTPIDYGYTF
TRBD2 TRBJ2-2 . 15 TRBV6-5 CASSSGRARSGELFF
TRBD2 TRBJ2-1 . 15 TRBV27 CASSLSGTGVYEQFF
TRBD2 TRBJ2-1 once 14 TRBV6-2/TRBV6-3 CASSYSITSVEQFF
TRBD2 TRBJ2-7 . 18 TRBV7-2 CASSLELAGATPPYEQYF
. TRBJ2-5 . 12 TRBV7-3 CASSPPYETQYF
. TRBJ2-1 . 15 TRBV19 CASSSDTVSYNEQFF
. TRBJ2-3 . 15 TRBV7-9 CASSPHGGDTDTQYF
TRBD2 TRBJ2-1 . 16 TRBV24-1 CATSGLTSGKYNEQFF
. TRBJ2-1 . 14 TRBV18 CASSPRQDNNEQFF
. TRBJ1-2 once 16 TRBV7-3 CASSLNGADDIYGYTF
. TRBJ2-5 few 15 TRBV7-2 CASSLLKRAQETQYF
. TRBJ1-2 . 13 TRBV6-2/TRBV6-3 CASSYMADYGYTF
TRBD1 TRBJ1-2 . 16 TRBV19 CASSTGIGTGGYGYTF
TRBD2 TRBJ2-7 . 18 TRBV2 CASSEDFPGTSGIDEQYF
TRBD2 TRBJ2-5 . 17 TRBV11-2 CASSLAYSTSGQETQYF
. TRBJ2-3 . 16 TRBV11-2 CASTQPSGVRTDTQYF
TRBD1 TRBJ1-5 . 16 TRBV6-1 CASSVGQGGRNQPQHF
TRBD2 TRBJ2-1 once 16 TRBV28 CASSFVVGRALNEQFF
TRBD1 TRBJ1-2 . 15 TRBV10-3 CAISESDRSFYGYTF